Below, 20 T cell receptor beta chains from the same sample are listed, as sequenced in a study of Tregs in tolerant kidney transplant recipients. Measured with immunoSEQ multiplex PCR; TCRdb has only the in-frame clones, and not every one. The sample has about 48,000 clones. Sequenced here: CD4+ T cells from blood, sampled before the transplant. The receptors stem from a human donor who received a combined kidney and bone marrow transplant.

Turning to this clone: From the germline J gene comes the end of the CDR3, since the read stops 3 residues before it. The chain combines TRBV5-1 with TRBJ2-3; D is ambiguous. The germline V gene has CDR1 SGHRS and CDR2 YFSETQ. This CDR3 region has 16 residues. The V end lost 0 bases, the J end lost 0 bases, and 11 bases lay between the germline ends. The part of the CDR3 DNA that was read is TGCGCCAGCAGCTTGGGGCCAGGCCATAGCACAGATACG. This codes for CASSLGPGHSTDT. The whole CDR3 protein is CASSLGPGHSTDTQYF.

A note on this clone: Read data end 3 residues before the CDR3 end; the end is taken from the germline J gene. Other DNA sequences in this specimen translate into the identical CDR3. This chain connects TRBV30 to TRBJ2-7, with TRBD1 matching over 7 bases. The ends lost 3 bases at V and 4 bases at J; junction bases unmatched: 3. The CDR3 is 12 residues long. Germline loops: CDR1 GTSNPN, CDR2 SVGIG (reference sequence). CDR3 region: CAWSVQGYEQYF. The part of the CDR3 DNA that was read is TGTGCCTGGAGCGTACAGGGGTACGAG. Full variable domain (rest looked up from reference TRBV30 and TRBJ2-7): SQTIHQWPATLVQPVGSPLSLECTVEGTSNPNLYWYRQAAGRGLQLLFYSVGIGQISSEVPQNLSASRPQDRQFILSSKKLLLSDSGFYLCAWSVQGYEQYFGPGTRLTVT.

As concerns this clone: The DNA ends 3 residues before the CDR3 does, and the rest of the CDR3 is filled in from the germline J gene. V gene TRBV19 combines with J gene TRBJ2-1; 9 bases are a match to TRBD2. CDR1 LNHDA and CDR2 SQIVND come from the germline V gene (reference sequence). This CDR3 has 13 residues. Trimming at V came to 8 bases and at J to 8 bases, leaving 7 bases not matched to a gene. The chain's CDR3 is CASSSSGSDEQFF. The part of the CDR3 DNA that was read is TGTGCCAGTTCGAGTAGCGGGAGTGATGAG.

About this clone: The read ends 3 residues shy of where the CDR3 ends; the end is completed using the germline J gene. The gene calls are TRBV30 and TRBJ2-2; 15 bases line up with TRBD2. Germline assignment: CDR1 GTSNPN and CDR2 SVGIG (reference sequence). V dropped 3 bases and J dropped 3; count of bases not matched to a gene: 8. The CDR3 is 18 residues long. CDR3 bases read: TGTGCCTGGAGGCGCGGACTAGCGGGAGGGATCGACACCGGGGAG. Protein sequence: CAWRRGLAGGIDTGE. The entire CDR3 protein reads CAWRRGLAGGIDTGELFF.

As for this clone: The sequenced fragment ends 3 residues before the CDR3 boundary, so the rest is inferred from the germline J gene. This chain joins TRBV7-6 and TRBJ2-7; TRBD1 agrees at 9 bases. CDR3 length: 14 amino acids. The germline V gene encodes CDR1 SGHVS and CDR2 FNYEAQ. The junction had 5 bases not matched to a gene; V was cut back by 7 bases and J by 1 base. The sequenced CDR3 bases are TGTGCCAGCACCCCCGGACAGGGGTCCTACGAG. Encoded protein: CASTPGQGSYE. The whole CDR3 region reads CASTPGQGSYEQYF.

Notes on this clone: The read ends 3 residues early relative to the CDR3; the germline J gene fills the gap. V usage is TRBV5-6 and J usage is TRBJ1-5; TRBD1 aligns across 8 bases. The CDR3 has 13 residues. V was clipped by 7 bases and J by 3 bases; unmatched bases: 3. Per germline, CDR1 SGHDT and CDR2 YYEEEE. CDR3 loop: CASARGPNQPQHF. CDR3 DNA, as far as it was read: TGTGCCAGCGCCAGGGGGCCCAATCAGCCC.

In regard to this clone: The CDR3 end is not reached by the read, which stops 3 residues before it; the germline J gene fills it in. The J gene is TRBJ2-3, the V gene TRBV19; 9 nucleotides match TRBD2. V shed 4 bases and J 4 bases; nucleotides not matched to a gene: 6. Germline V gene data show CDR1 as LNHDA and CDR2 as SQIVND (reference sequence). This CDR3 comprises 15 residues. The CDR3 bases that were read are TGTGCCAGTAGTAGAGTTAGCGGGAGTGCAGATACG. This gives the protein CASSRVSGSADT. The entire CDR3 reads CASSRVSGSADTQYF.

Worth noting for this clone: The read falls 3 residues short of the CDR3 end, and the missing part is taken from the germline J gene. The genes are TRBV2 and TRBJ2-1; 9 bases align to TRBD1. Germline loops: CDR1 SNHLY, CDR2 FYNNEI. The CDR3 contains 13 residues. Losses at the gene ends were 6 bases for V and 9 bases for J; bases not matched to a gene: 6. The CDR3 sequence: CASSGQGTGEQFF. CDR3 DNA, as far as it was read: TGTGCCAGCAGCGGACAGGGGACGGGTGAG.

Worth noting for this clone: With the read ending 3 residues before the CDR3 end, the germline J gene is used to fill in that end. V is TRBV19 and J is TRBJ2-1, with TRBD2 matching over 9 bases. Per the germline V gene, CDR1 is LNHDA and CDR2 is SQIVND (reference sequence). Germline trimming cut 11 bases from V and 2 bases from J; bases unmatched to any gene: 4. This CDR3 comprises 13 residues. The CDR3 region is CAVSGGAYNEQFF. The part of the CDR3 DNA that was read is TGTGCCGTTAGCGGGGGAGCCTACAATGAG.

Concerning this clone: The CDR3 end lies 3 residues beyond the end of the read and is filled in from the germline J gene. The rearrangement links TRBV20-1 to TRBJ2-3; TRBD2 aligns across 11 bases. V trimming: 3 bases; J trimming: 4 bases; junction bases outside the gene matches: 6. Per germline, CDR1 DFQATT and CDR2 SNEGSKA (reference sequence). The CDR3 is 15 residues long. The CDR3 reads CSASGSGRAPDTQYF. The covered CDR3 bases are TGCAGTGCTAGTGGTAGCGGGAGGGCCCCAGATACG.

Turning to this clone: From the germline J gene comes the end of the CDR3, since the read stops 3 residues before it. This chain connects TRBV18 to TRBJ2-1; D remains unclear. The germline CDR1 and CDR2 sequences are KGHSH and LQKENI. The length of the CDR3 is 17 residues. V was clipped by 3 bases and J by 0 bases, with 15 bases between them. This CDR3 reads CASSPAYTVNSYNEQFF. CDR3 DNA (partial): TGTGCCAGCTCACCGGCCTATACAGTTAACTCCTACAATGAG. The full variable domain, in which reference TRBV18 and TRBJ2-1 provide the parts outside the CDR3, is NAGVMQNPRHLVRRRGQEARLRCSPMKGHSHVYWYRQLPEEGLKFMVYLQKENIIDESGMPKERFSAEFPKEGPSILRIQQVVRGDSAAYFCASSPAYTVNSYNEQFFGPGTRLTVL.

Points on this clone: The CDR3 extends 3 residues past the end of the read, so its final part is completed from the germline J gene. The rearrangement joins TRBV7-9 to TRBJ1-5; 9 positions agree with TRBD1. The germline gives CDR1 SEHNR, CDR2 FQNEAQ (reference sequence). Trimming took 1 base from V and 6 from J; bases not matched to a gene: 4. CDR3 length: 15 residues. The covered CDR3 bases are TGTGCCAGCAGCTTAGAGGGACAGGGAGGTCAGCCC. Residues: CASSLEGQGGQP. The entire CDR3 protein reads CASSLEGQGGQPQHF.

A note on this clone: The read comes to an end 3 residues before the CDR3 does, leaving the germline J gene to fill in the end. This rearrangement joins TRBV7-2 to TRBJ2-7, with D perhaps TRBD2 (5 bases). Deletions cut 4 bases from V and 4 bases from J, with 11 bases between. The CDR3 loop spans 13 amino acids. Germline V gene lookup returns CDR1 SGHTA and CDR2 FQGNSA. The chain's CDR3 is CASSSGRGYEQYF. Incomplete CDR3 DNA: TGTGCCAGCAGCTCGGGTCGGGGTTACGAG. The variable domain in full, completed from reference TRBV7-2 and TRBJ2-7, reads GAGVSQSPSNKVTEKGKDVELRCDPISGHTALYWYRQSLGQGLEFLIYFQGNSAPDKSGLPSDRFSAERTGGSVSTLTIQRTQQEDSAVYLCASSSGRGYEQYFGPGTRLTVT.

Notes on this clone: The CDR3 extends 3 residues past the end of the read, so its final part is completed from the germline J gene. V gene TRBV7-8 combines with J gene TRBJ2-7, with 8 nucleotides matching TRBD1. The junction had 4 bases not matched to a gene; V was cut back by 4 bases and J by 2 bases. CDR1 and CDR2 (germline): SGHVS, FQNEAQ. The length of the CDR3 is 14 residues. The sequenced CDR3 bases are TGTGCCAGCAGCTCGAGGACAGGGCCCTACGAG. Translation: CASSSRTGPYE. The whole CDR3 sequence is CASSSRTGPYEQYF.

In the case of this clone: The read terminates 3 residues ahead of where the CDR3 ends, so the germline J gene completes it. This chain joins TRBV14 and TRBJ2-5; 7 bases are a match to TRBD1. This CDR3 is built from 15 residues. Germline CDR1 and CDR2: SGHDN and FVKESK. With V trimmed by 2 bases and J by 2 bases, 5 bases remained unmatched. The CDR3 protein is CASSQRTGSQETQYF. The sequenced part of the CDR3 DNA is TGTGCCAGCAGCCAAAGGACAGGATCTCAAGAGACC. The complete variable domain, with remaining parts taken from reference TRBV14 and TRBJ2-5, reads EAGVTQFPSHSVIEKGQTVTLRCDPISGHDNLYWYRRVMGKEIKFLLHFVKESKQDESGMPNNRFLAERTGGTYSTLKVQPAELEDSGVYFCASSQRTGSQETQYFGPGTRLLVL.

Incomplete CDR3 DNA: TGTGCCAGTACGCCAGCGGGAGTAACAGATACG. This gives the protein CASTPAGVTDT. The full CDR3 reads CASTPAGVTDTQYF. This chain joins TRBV19 and TRBJ2-3, with TRBD2 matching 8 bases. The read is 3 residues too short to cover the CDR3 end, so that end is filled in from the germline J gene. The V segment lost 7 bases and the J segment 3 bases; nucleotides outside the gene matches: 6. Looked up from germline, CDR1 is LNHDA and CDR2 is SQIVND (reference sequence). The CDR3 totals 14 residues.

The CDR3 loop is CASSGQGADYGYTF. The DNA read from the CDR3 is TGTGCCAGCAGTGGACAGGGGGCAGACTATGGC. V gene TRBV6-1 combines with J gene TRBJ1-2, with TRBD1 matching over 10 bases. The read is 3 residues too short to cover the CDR3 end, so that end is filled in from the germline J gene. The CDR3 loop spans 14 amino acids. V lost 4 bases to trimming and J lost 3 bases; unmatched junction nucleotides: 2. Germline-derived CDR1 and CDR2 are MNHNS and SASEGT.

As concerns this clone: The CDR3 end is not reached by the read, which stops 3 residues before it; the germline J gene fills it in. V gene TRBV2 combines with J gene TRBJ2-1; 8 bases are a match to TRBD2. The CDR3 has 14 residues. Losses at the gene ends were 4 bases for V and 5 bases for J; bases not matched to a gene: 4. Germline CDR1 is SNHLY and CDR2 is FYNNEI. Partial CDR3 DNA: TGTGCCAGCAGTGGGCCAGCGGGGGACAATGAG. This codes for CASSGPAGDNE. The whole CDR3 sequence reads CASSGPAGDNEQFF. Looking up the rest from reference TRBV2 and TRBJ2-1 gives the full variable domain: EPEVTQTPSHQVTQMGQEVILRCVPISNHLYFYWYRQILGQKVEFLVSFYNNEISEKSEIFDDQFSVERPDGSNFTLKIRSTKLEDSAMYFCASSGPAGDNEQFFGPGTRLTVL.

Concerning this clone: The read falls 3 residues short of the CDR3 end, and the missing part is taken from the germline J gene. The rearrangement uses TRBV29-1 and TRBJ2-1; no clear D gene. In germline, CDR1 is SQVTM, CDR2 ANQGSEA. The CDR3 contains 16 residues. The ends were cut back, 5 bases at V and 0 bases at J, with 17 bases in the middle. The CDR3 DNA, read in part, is TGCAGCGTTCTTCCCCGACACGGAAACTCCTACAATGAG. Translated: CSVLPRHGNSYNE. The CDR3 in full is CSVLPRHGNSYNEQFF.

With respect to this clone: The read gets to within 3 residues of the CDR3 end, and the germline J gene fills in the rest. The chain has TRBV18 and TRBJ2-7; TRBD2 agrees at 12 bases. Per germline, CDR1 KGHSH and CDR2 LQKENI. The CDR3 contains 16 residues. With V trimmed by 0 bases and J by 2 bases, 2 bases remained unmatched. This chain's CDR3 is CASSPPGLAGPYEQYF. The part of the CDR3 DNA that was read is TGTGCCAGCTCACCACCCGGACTAGCGGGACCCTACGAG.